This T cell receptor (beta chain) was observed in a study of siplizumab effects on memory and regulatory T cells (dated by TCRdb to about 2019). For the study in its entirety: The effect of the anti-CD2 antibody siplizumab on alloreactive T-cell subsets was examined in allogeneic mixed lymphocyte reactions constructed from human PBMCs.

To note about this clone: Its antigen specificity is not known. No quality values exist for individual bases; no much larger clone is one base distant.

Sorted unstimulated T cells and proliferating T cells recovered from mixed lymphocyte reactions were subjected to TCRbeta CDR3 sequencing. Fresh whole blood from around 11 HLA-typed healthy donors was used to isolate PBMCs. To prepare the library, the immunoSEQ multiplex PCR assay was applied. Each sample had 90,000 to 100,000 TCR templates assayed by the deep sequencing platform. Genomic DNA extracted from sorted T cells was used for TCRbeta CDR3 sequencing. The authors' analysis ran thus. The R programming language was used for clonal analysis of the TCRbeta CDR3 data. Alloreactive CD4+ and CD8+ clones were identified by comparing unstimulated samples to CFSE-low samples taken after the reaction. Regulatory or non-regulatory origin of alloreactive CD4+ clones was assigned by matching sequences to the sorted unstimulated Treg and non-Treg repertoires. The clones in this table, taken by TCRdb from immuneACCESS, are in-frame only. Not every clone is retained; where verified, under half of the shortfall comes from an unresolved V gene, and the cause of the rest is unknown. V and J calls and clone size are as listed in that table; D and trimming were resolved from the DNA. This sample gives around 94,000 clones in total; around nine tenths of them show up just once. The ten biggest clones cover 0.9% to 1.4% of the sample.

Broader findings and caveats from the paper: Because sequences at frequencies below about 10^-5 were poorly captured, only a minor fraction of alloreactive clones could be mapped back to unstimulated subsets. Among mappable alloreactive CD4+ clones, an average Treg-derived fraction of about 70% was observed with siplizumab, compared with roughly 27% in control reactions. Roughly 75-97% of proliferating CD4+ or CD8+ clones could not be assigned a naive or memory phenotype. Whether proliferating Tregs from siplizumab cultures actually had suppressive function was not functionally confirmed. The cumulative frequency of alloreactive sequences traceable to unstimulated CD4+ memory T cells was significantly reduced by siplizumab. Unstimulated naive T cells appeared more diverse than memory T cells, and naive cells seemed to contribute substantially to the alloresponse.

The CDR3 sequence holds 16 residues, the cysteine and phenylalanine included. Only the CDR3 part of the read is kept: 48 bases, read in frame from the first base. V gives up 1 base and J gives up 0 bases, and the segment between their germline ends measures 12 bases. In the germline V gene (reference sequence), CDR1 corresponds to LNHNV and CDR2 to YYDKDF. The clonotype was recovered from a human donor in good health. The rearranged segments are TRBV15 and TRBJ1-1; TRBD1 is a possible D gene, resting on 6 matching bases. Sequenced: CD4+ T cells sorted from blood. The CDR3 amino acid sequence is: CATSRAFRGLNTEAFF. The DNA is TGTGCCACCAGCAGAGCTTTCAGGGGCTTGAACACTGAAGCTTTCTTT.